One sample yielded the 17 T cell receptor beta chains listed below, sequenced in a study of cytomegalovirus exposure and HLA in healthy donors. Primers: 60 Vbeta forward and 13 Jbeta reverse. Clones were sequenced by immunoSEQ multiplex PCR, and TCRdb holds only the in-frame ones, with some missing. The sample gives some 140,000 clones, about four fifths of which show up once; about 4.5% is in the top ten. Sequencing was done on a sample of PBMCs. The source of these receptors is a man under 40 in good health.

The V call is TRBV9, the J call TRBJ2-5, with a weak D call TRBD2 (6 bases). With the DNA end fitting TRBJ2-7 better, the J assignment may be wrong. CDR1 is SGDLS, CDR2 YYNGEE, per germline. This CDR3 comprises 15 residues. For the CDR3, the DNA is TGTGCCAGCAGCCCAGAGGAGGGAAGGTACCACGAGCAGTACTTC. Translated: CASSPEEGRYHEQYF.

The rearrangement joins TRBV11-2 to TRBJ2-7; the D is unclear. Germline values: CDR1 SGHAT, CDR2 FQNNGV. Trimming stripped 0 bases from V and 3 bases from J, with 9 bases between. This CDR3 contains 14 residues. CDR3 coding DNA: TGTGCCAGCAGCTTAGATCTGGGCCGCTACGAGCAGTACTTC. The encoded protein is CASSLDLGRYEQYF.

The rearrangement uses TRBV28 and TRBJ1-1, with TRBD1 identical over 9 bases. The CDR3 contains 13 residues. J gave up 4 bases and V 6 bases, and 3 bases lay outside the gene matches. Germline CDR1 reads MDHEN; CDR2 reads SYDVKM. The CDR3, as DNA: TGTGCCAGCAGCCGGGACAGGGTCACTGAAGCTTTCTTT. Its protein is CASSRDRVTEAFF.

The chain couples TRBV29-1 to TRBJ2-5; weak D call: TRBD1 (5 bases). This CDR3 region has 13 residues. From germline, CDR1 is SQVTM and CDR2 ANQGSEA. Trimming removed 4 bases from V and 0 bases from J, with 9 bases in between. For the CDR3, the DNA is TGCAGCGTTGTGGCAGGGTACCAAGAGACCCAGTACTTC. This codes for CSVVAGYQETQYF.

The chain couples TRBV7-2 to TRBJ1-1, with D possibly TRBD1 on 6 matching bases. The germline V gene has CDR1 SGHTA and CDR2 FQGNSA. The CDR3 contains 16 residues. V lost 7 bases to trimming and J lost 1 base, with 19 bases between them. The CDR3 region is CASTSTGTWANTEAFF. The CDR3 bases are TGTGCCAGCACCTCCACAGGGACATGGGCGAACACTGAAGCTTTCTTT.

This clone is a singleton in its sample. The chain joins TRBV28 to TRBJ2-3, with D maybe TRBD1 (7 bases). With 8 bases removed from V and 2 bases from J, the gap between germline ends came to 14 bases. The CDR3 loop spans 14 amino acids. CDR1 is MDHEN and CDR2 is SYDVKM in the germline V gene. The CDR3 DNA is TGTGCCAGCTATCAGGGGGGTTCCACAGATACGCAGTATTTT. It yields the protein CASYQGGSTDTQYF.

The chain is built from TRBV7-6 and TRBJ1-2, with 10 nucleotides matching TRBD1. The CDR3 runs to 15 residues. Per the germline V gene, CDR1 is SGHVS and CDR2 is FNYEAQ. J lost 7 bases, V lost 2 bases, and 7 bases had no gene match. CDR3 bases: TGTGCCAGCAGCTTATCCGCCGGGACAGGGGCTGGCTACACCTTC. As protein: CASSLSAGTGAGYTF.

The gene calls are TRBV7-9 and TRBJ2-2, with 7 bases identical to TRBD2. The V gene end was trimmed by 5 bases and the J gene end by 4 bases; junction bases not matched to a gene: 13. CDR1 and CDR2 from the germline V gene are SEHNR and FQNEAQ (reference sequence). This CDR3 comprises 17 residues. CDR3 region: CASSTPKGLGVTGELFF. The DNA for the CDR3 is TGTGCCAGCAGCACCCCGAAAGGACTAGGCGTCACCGGGGAGCTGTTTTTT.

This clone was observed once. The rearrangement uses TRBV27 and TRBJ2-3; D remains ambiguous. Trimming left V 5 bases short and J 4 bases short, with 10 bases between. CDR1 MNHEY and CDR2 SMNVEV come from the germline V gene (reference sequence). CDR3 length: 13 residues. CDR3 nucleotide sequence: TGTGCCAGCAGTCGACATTACGCAGATACGCAGTATTTT. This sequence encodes CASSRHYADTQYF.

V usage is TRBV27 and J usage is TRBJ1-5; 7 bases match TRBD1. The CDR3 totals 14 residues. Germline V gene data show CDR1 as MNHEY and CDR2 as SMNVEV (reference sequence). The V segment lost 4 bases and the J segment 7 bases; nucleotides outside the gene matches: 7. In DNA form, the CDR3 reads TGTGCCAGCAGTTATCGACAGGGCGGCCAGCCCCAGCATTTT. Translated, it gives CASSYRQGGQPQHF.

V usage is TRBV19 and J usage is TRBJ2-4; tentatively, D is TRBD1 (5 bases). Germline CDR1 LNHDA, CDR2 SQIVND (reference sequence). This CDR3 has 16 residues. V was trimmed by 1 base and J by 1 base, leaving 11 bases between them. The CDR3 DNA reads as TGTGCCAGTAGTATAGTAGGGGAACGGGCCAAAAACATTCAGTACTTC. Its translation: CASSIVGERAKNIQYF.

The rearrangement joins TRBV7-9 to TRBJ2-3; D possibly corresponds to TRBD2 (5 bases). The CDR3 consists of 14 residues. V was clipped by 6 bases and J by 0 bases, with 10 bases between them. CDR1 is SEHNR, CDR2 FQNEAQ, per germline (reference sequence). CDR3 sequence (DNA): TGTGCCAGCAGTTTACGGACTAGCACAGATACGCAGTATTTT. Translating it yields CASSLRTSTDTQYF.

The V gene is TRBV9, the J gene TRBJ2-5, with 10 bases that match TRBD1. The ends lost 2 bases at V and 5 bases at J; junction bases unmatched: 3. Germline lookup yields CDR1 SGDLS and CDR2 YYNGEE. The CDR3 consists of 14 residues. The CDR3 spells CASSVDRGPETQYF. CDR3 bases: TGTGCCAGCAGCGTCGACAGGGGGCCTGAGACCCAGTACTTC.

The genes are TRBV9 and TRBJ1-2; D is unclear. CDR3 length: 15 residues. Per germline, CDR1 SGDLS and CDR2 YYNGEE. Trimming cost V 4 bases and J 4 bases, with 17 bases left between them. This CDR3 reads CASSSSRVAGYGYTF. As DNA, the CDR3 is TGTGCCAGCAGCTCGTCTAGGGTGGCGGGCTATGGCTACACCTTC.

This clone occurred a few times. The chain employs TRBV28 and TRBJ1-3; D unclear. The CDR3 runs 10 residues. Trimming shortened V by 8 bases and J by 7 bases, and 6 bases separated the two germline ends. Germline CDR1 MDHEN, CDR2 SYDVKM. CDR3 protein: CASRGNTIYF. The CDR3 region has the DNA TGTGCCAGCCGAGGGAACACCATATATTTT.

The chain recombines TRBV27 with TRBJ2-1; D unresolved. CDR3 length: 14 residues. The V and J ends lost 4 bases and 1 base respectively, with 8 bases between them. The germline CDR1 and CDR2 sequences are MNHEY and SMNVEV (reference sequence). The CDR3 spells CASSYAASYNEQFF. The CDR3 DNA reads TGTGCCAGCAGTTATGCGGCTTCCTACAATGAGCAGTTCTTC.

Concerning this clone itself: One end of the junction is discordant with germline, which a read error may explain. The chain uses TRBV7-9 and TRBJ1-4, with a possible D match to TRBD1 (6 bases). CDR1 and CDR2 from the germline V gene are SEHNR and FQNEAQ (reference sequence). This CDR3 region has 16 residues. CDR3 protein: CSSSLGANSPNEKLFF. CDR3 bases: TGTTCCAGCAGCTTGGGGGCTAATTCACCCAATGAAAAACTGTTTTTT.